What follows is one T cell receptor (beta chain) and its context. Its antigen is not identified. The sample comes from a study of CD8 T cells in ankylosing spondylitis. Study outcomes and limitations: One TCR beta motif, made up of under ten highly homologous variants, appeared characteristic of ankylosing spondylitis blood.

TCRdb re-called the 5' RACE reads with MiXCR, one entry per CDR3 protein. In the table there are around 440,000 distinct CDR3 sequences, roughly a sixth of which are singletons. This receptor was identified in a male donor with ankylosing spondylitis. The sample comprised blood, either unsorted or a sorted T cell fraction (not recorded which).

CDR3 DNA sequence: TGCGCCACTTCCGGGACACCGAACACTGAAGCTTTCTTT. Residues: CATSGTPNTEAFF. This rearrangement joins TRBV5-1 to TRBJ1-1; a weak D match, TRBD1 (6 bases). Germline V gives CDR1 SGHRS, CDR2 YFSETQ. The CDR3 runs 13 residues. The germline V and J ends were trimmed by 9 bases and 1 base, with 13 bases remaining between them.